A selection of T cell receptor beta chains follows, all from one sample in a study of OX40 agonist ivuxolimab in advanced cancers. The assay was immunoSEQ multiplex PCR, and TCRdb's table has in-frame clones only and misses some. The sample holds some 50,000 clones; about 89% are singletons and the top ten take under 2%. The sample in question was CD4+ or CD8+ T cells sorted from blood, obtained in a trial of the OX40 agonist ivuxolimab. These receptors all stem from an adult with an advanced solid tumor such as melanoma, head and neck, liver or kidney cancer. CDR3s include the opening cysteine and the closing phenylalanine or tryptophan. The order of the fields is CDR3 DNA, CDR3 protein, V gene, D gene, J gene, clone size. The D gene is left open where the match is weak. The size entry is marked missing in some rows and otherwise reads once, few, many or a size class.

cdr3_nt: TGCAGCGTGGTTACACAGGGGACGGTTGGTGGCTACACCTTC
cdr3_aa: CSVVTQGTVGGYTF
v_call: TRBV29-1
d_call: TRBD1
j_call: TRBJ1-2
clone_size: -

cdr3_nt: TGTGCCAGCAGTGAATTTCAGCCCCAGCATTTT
cdr3_aa: CASSEFQPQHF
v_call: TRBV6-1
d_call: -
j_call: TRBJ1-5
clone_size: -

cdr3_nt: TGTGCCAGCTTCGTCTACTATGGCTACACCTTC
cdr3_aa: CASFVYYGYTF
v_call: TRBV2
d_call: -
j_call: TRBJ1-2
clone_size: -

cdr3_nt: TGTGCCTGGAGTGTACTTTCGGGGTATGGCTACACCTTC
cdr3_aa: CAWSVLSGYGYTF
v_call: TRBV30
d_call: -
j_call: TRBJ1-2
clone_size: -

cdr3_nt: TGTGCCAGCAGCTCACCCGGGACTAGTGGCGATACGCAGTATTTT
cdr3_aa: CASSSPGTSGDTQYF
v_call: TRBV13
d_call: TRBD2
j_call: TRBJ2-3
clone_size: -

cdr3_nt: TGTGCCAGCAGTTTAGTCCAGGGAGACGGCTACACCTTC
cdr3_aa: CASSLVQGDGYTF
v_call: TRBV28
d_call: -
j_call: TRBJ1-2
clone_size: -

cdr3_nt: TGTGCCAGCAGTAAGGGACGGAACACCGGGGAGCTGTTTTTT
cdr3_aa: CASSKGRNTGELFF
v_call: TRBV6-1
d_call: -
j_call: TRBJ2-2
clone_size: -

cdr3_nt: TGTGCCAGCAGCCTGGGGGGGGGTAGCTCCTACGAGCAGTACTTC
cdr3_aa: CASSLGGGSSYEQYF
v_call: TRBV28
d_call: TRBD2
j_call: TRBJ2-7
clone_size: -

cdr3_nt: TGCAGCGTTGAACCCCAGGGGGTCTATGGCTACACCTTC
cdr3_aa: CSVEPQGVYGYTF
v_call: TRBV29-1
d_call: TRBD1
j_call: TRBJ1-2
clone_size: -

cdr3_nt: TGTGCCAGCAGACAAGGCGGGGGGGCAAAACATAAATGGAGAAACACCATATATTTT
cdr3_aa: CASRQGGGAKHKWRNTIYF
v_call: TRBV14
d_call: -
j_call: TRBJ1-3
clone_size: -

cdr3_nt: TGTGCCAGCAGCTTAGCGCGACGGCGGGGGGTGGCAGATACGCAGTATTTT
cdr3_aa: CASSLARRRGVADTQYF
v_call: TRBV7-6
d_call: TRBD2
j_call: TRBJ2-3
clone_size: -

cdr3_nt: TGCGCCAGCAGCCCCCGGCAGGGCTTTGATACGCAGTATTTT
cdr3_aa: CASSPRQGFDTQYF
v_call: TRBV5-1
d_call: -
j_call: TRBJ2-3
clone_size: -

cdr3_nt: TGTGCCAGCAGCAGACGGGGGAGCGATGAGCAGTTCTTC
cdr3_aa: CASSRRGSDEQFF
v_call: TRBV5-8
d_call: -
j_call: TRBJ2-1
clone_size: -

cdr3_nt: TGTGCCAGCACCACCCAGGACATACGAGCCGCATGGAACACCGGGGAGCTGTTTTTT
cdr3_aa: CASTTQDIRAAWNTGELFF
v_call: TRBV2
d_call: -
j_call: TRBJ2-2
clone_size: -

cdr3_nt: TGTGCCAGCAGCTCAGGGGTATCCTACGAGCAGTACTTC
cdr3_aa: CASSSGVSYEQYF
v_call: TRBV5-6
d_call: -
j_call: TRBJ2-7
clone_size: -

cdr3_nt: TGCGCCAGCAGCTTGGGAGTCAGCGGTCCCTACAATGAGCAGTTCTTC
cdr3_aa: CASSLGVSGPYNEQFF
v_call: TRBV5-1
d_call: -
j_call: TRBJ2-1
clone_size: -

cdr3_nt: TGTGCCAGTAGTATCTCCGTCTCCTACAATGAGCAGTTCTTC
cdr3_aa: CASSISVSYNEQFF
v_call: TRBV19
d_call: -
j_call: TRBJ2-1
clone_size: -

cdr3_nt: TGCGCCAGCAGCCAGACCCCGGGACCCAACACTGAAGCTTTCTTT
cdr3_aa: CASSQTPGPNTEAFF
v_call: TRBV4-1
d_call: -
j_call: TRBJ1-1
clone_size: few

cdr3_nt: TGTGCCAGCAGTTGGGGGCAGGATAATTCACCCCTCCACTTT
cdr3_aa: CASSWGQDNSPLHF
v_call: TRBV6-6
d_call: -
j_call: TRBJ1-6
clone_size: -

cdr3_nt: TGTGCCTGGAGTGCCTCAGGAGTTGGGTATGGCTACACCTTC
cdr3_aa: CAWSASGVGYGYTF
v_call: TRBV30
d_call: -
j_call: TRBJ1-2
clone_size: once

cdr3_nt: TGTGCCAGCAAGCCCCGAGCTAACTATGGCTACACCTTC
cdr3_aa: CASKPRANYGYTF
v_call: TRBV6-1
d_call: -
j_call: TRBJ1-2
clone_size: -

cdr3_nt: TGTGCCAGCAGTCACAGGGGGTCGGGGGCCAACGTCCTGACTTTC
cdr3_aa: CASSHRGSGANVLTF
v_call: TRBV6-1
d_call: TRBD1
j_call: TRBJ2-6
clone_size: -

cdr3_nt: TGCAGCGTCACTGGACTCGGGCTAGCGGGAGGAAATGAGCAGTTCTTC
cdr3_aa: CSVTGLGLAGGNEQFF
v_call: TRBV29-1
d_call: TRBD2
j_call: TRBJ2-1
clone_size: -

cdr3_nt: TGTGCCAGCAGTGAACCTTGGCAAACCGGGACAGAGAACACTGAAGCTTTCTTT
cdr3_aa: CASSEPWQTGTENTEAFF
v_call: TRBV2
d_call: TRBD1
j_call: TRBJ1-1
clone_size: -

cdr3_nt: TGCGCCAGCAACAGGAGGGCCGGCTCCGGGGAGCTGTTTTTT
cdr3_aa: CASNRRAGSGELFF
v_call: TRBV5-1
d_call: -
j_call: TRBJ2-2
clone_size: once

cdr3_nt: TGTGCCAGCAGTTTACAGAGGGCTGAAGCTTTCTTT
cdr3_aa: CASSLQRAEAFF
v_call: TRBV28
d_call: -
j_call: TRBJ1-1
clone_size: -

cdr3_nt: TGCGCCAGTCGTTCCGGGACAGGGGGTTGGAATGAGCAGTTCTTC
cdr3_aa: CASRSGTGGWNEQFF
v_call: TRBV4-1
d_call: TRBD1
j_call: TRBJ2-1
clone_size: -

cdr3_nt: TGTGCCTGGGACAGGGGGCGAATCACAACTAATGAAAAACTGTTTTTT
cdr3_aa: CAWDRGRITTNEKLFF
v_call: TRBV30
d_call: TRBD1
j_call: TRBJ1-4
clone_size: -

cdr3_nt: TGTGCCAGCAGAGACCCCGGGACAACTTCTGCTTTCTTT
cdr3_aa: CASRDPGTTSAFF
v_call: TRBV28
d_call: -
j_call: TRBJ1-1
clone_size: -

cdr3_nt: TGTGCCAGCAGCGTAGGGGAGGGGATGAACACTGAAGCTTTCTTT
cdr3_aa: CASSVGEGMNTEAFF
v_call: TRBV9
d_call: -
j_call: TRBJ1-1
clone_size: -

cdr3_nt: TGTGCCAGCGGACAGACCTCTTATCAGCCCCAGCATTTT
cdr3_aa: CASGQTSYQPQHF
v_call: TRBV6-5
d_call: -
j_call: TRBJ1-5
clone_size: -

cdr3_nt: TGTGCCAGCAGCGCCTCAGACAGGGCTAGCACAGATACGCAGTATTTT
cdr3_aa: CASSASDRASTDTQYF
v_call: TRBV9
d_call: TRBD1
j_call: TRBJ2-3
clone_size: -

cdr3_nt: TGCGCCAGCGCGCCTACTAGCGTCGCCTACAATGAGCAGTTCTTC
cdr3_aa: CASAPTSVAYNEQFF
v_call: TRBV4-3
d_call: TRBD2
j_call: TRBJ2-1
clone_size: -

cdr3_nt: TGCGCCAGCAGCTTTTCTCCAGGGGGCGGTCAGACTGGCTACACCTTC
cdr3_aa: CASSFSPGGGQTGYTF
v_call: TRBV5-1
d_call: TRBD1
j_call: TRBJ1-2
clone_size: -

cdr3_nt: TGTGCCTGGAGTGGGACAGGGAAGAGTGAAAAACTGTTTTTT
cdr3_aa: CAWSGTGKSEKLFF
v_call: TRBV30
d_call: TRBD1
j_call: TRBJ1-4
clone_size: -

cdr3_nt: TGTGCCAGCAGTTACACCCGAGGCACTGAAGCTTTCTTT
cdr3_aa: CASSYTRGTEAFF
v_call: TRBV27
d_call: -
j_call: TRBJ1-1
clone_size: -

cdr3_nt: TGTGCCAGCAGCTTAGTGGCAGATACGCAGTATTTT
cdr3_aa: CASSLVADTQYF
v_call: TRBV7-9
d_call: -
j_call: TRBJ2-3
clone_size: -

cdr3_nt: TGCGCCAGCAGCTTGGTCCCGGGCAATCAGCCCCAGCATTTT
cdr3_aa: CASSLVPGNQPQHF
v_call: TRBV5-1
d_call: -
j_call: TRBJ1-5
clone_size: once

cdr3_nt: TGTGCCATCAGTGAGTCGCAGAACACTGAAGCTTTCTTT
cdr3_aa: CAISESQNTEAFF
v_call: TRBV10-3
d_call: -
j_call: TRBJ1-1
clone_size: few

cdr3_nt: TGCGCCAGCAGTGGCGGGAACACAGATACGCAGTATTTT
cdr3_aa: CASSGGNTDTQYF
v_call: TRBV10-1
d_call: -
j_call: TRBJ2-3
clone_size: -

cdr3_nt: TGTGCCAGCAGTTTTAGTTTGGTTCGACACAATGAGCAGTTCTTC
cdr3_aa: CASSFSLVRHNEQFF
v_call: TRBV28
d_call: -
j_call: TRBJ2-1
clone_size: -

cdr3_nt: TGTGCCAGCAGCCAAAGGACTAGCGGGTTTTACGAGCAGTACTTC
cdr3_aa: CASSQRTSGFYEQYF
v_call: TRBV4-2
d_call: TRBD2
j_call: TRBJ2-7
clone_size: -

cdr3_nt: TGTGCCAGCAGTGCCGGGACCCAAAATGAAAAACTGTTTTTT
cdr3_aa: CASSAGTQNEKLFF
v_call: TRBV2
d_call: -
j_call: TRBJ1-4
clone_size: -